These 15 T cell receptor beta chains came from one sample sequenced in a study of T cells after yellow fever vaccination. Each CDR3 protein gets one entry after TCRdb re-called the 5' RACE reads with MiXCR. Of 150,000 to 200,000 distinct CDR3 sequences in the sample, around 7.3% were seen once. The sequenced sample was CD4+ T cells sorted from PBMCs, obtained 4 to 6 days after the first yellow fever vaccination. The source is a young man who received the YFV17D yellow fever vaccine.

This clonotype came up many times. The chain carries TRBV29-1 and TRBJ1-2; D possibly corresponds to TRBD1 (6 bases). The CDR3 consists of 14 residues. V lost 4 bases and J lost 0, with 12 bases in between. The germline gives CDR1 SQVTM, CDR2 ANQGSEA. Written as DNA, the CDR3 is TGCAGCGTTGTAAGGGACACCTCTAACTATGGCTACACCTTC. Encoded protein: CSVVRDTSNYGYTF. The variable domain in full, with the rest retrieved from reference TRBV29-1 and TRBJ1-2, is SAVISQKPSRDICQRGTSLTIQCQVDSQVTMMFWYRQQPGQSLTLIATANQGSEATYESGFVIDKFPISRPNLTFSTLTVSNMSPEDSSIYLCSVVRDTSNYGYTFGSGTRLTVV.

This clonotype was counted between two and nine times. This chain joins TRBV18 and TRBJ2-7; D may be TRBD1 (6 bases). The germline V gene has CDR1 KGHSH and CDR2 LQKENI. This CDR3 is built from 13 residues. V was clipped by 2 bases and J by 4 bases, with 9 bases between them. The CDR3 is CASSPTGIYEQYV. CDR3 nucleotide sequence: TGTGCCAGCTCACCAACAGGGATTTACGAGCAGTACGTC.

The sample holds a few counts of this clonotype. J is TRBJ2-1 and V is TRBV19; 9 nucleotides agree with TRBD2. The junction had 11 bases not matched to a gene; V was cut back by 9 bases and J by 8 bases. The CDR3 is made up of 14 amino acids. The germline V gene has CDR1 LNHDA and CDR2 SQIVND (reference sequence). The CDR3: CASDPSGLAYEQFF. The DNA for the CDR3 is TGTGCCAGCGACCCTTCGGGACTAGCATATGAGCAGTTCTTC.

This clonotype turned up a few times. The J gene is TRBJ1-2, the V gene TRBV4-2; D is ambiguous. The germline V gene encodes CDR1 LGHNA and CDR2 YNFKEQ. CDR3 length equals 12 residues. Trimming took 5 bases from V and 8 from J, leaving 12 bases between them. CDR3: CASSEGPGGYTF. The CDR3 bases are TGTGCCAGCAGCGAAGGCCCGGGGGGCTACACCTTC.

Ten or more counts support this clonotype. The chain links TRBV4-3 to TRBJ2-1, with 10 bases that match TRBD2. Trimming at V came to 4 bases and at J to 7 bases, leaving 10 bases not matched to a gene. This CDR3 is 16 amino acids long. Germline V gene lookup returns CDR1 LGHNA and CDR2 YSLEER. The CDR3 loop is CASSRHLAGVYNEQFF. CDR3 in DNA: TGCGCCAGCAGCCGACACCTAGCGGGGGTTTATAATGAGCAGTTCTTC.

At least ten counts were recorded for this clonotype. The chain couples TRBV5-1 to TRBJ1-2, with a weak D call TRBD1 (5 bases). The CDR3 loop spans 16 amino acids. Germline CDR1 SGHRS, CDR2 YFSETQ. With 9 bases removed from V and 8 bases from J, the gap between germline ends came to 29 bases. The DNA for the CDR3 is TGCGCCACCAAGCAGGAGGAGAAAGGGGAAACGGAAGGCTACACCTTC. This gives the protein CATKQEEKGETEGYTF.

This clonotype was recorded many times. The rearrangement joins TRBV5-4 to TRBJ2-7; D is perhaps TRBD1 (6 bases). The CDR3 is 15 amino acids. Trimming took off 4 bases at V and 0 bases at J, with 14 bases between the two ends. Germline lookup yields CDR1 SGHNT and CDR2 YYREEE (reference sequence). Written as DNA, the CDR3 is TGTGCCAGCAGCCGTGCAGGGGCGGACTCCTACGAGCAGTACGTC. It translates to CASSRAGADSYEQYV.

This rearrangement joins TRBV6-1 to TRBJ1-2, with D unclear. The CDR3 extends over 13 amino acids. CDR1 is MNHNS, CDR2 SASEGT, per germline. V was trimmed by 1 base and J by 12 bases, leaving 15 bases between them. The CDR3 sequence is CASSEEQRQSHTF. CDR3 DNA: TGTGCCAGCAGTGAAGAGCAGCGACAATCCCACACCTTC.

This clonotype was observed at least ten times. The genes are TRBV12-3 or TRBV12-4 and TRBJ1-2; tentative D call: TRBD1 (5 bases). V was trimmed by 2 bases and J by 4 bases, leaving 11 bases between them. This CDR3 contains 14 residues. The CDR3 nucleotides are TGTGCCAGCAGTTTACCCACCACAGGCTATGGCTACACCTTC. It specifies CASSLPTTGYGYTF.

This clonotype was counted between two and nine times. The chain is built from TRBV5-4 and TRBJ2-3; TRBD1 or TRBD2 may be the D gene (5 bases each). The CDR3 covers 15 residues. The germline V gene has CDR1 SGHNT and CDR2 YYREEE (reference sequence). Deletions cut 4 bases from V and 3 bases from J, with 15 bases between. The CDR3 loop reads CASSHGRAGTDTQYF. DNA of the CDR3: TGTGCCAGCAGCCACGGGCGGGCAGGGACAGATACGCAGTATTTT.

CDR3 bases: TGTGCCAGCAGCTTAGCGATTACTAGCGGGGGGCGGGAGACCCAGTACTTC. It translates to CASSLAITSGGRETQYF. The J gene is TRBJ2-5, the V gene TRBV7-2; 12 bases map to TRBD2. CDR3 length: 17 amino acids. CDR1 and CDR2 (germline): SGHTA, FQGNSA. J was trimmed by 5 bases and V by 0 bases; bases with no gene match: 7. The full variable domain, rest sourced from reference TRBV7-2 and TRBJ2-5, is GAGVSQSPSNKVTEKGKDVELRCDPISGHTALYWYRQSLGQGLEFLIYFQGNSAPDKSGLPSDRFSAERTGGSVSTLTIQRTQQEDSAVYLCASSLAITSGGRETQYFGPGTRLLVL.

This clonotype was detected ten times or more. The chain joins TRBV12-3 or TRBV12-4 to TRBJ1-5; 11 bases fit TRBD1. Trimming removed 5 bases from V and 6 bases from J; junction bases left unmatched: 6. The CDR3 sequence is 15 residues long. The chain's CDR3 is CASSLQDRGLQPQHF. CDR3 nucleotides: TGTGCCAGCAGTCTCCAGGACAGGGGGCTTCAGCCCCAGCATTTT.

The chain joins TRBV7-3 to TRBJ2-1; weak D call: TRBD1 (7 bases). The length of the CDR3 is 16 residues. Per germline, CDR1 SGHTA and CDR2 FQGTGA. The V end lost 5 bases, the J end lost 2 bases, and 16 bases lay between the germline ends. The CDR3, as DNA: TGTGCCAGCAGCCCCCTAGGGGGCGGGGCCTACAATGAGCAGTTCTTC. Amino acids: CASSPLGGGAYNEQFF.

Turning to this clonotype: A clone one base away is much larger, so this may be a read error. The chain joins TRBV4-1 to TRBJ2-3; D is unresolved. This CDR3 has 15 amino acids. The V and J ends lost 1 base and 0 bases respectively, with 8 bases between them. Looked up from germline, CDR1 is MGHRA and CDR2 is YSYEKL. In nucleotides, the CDR3 is TGCGCCAGCAGCCAAGTTTATCCTAGCACAGATACGCAGTATTTT. Translated, it gives CASSQVYPSTDTQYF.

This clonotype was counted ten times or more. The gene calls are TRBV27 and TRBJ2-7, with 8 bases matching TRBD1. The CDR3 runs 14 residues. Germline-derived CDR1 and CDR2 are MNHEY and SMNVEV (reference sequence). J gave up 0 bases and V 5 bases, and 3 bases lay outside the gene matches. CDR3 amino acids: CASSRTGSSYEQYV. CDR3 DNA sequence: TGTGCCAGCAGTAGGACAGGGAGCTCCTACGAGCAGTACGTC.